These 25 T cell receptor beta chains were all obtained from the same sample, sequenced in a study of OX40 agonist ivuxolimab in advanced cancers. Generated by immunoSEQ multiplex PCR, the TCRdb table keeps only in-frame clones and is missing some. This table has fewer than 30,000 clones, 81% appearing once. The sequencing here drew on CD4+ or CD8+ T cells sorted from blood, taken in a trial of the OX40 agonist ivuxolimab. All receptors derive from an adult with an advanced solid tumor such as melanoma, head and neck, liver or kidney cancer.

This clone was observed a few times. The CDR3 coding sequence is TGTGCCAGCAGCGTAGGGTCCTACGAGCAGTACTTC. Translating it yields CASSVGSYEQYF. The J gene is TRBJ2-7, the V gene TRBV7-9; D ambiguous. Germline V gene data show CDR1 as SEHNR and CDR2 as FQNEAQ (reference sequence). This CDR3 is 12 amino acids long. Trimming shortened V by 5 bases and J by 1 base, and 6 bases separated the two germline ends. Variable domain in full (rest from reference TRBV7-9 and TRBJ2-7): DTGVSQNPRHKITKRGQNVTFRCDPISEHNRLYWYRQTLGQGPEFLTYFQNEAQLEKSRLLSDRFSAERPKGSFSTLEIQRTEQGDSAMYLCASSVGSYEQYFGPGTRLTVT.

The chain carries TRBV27 and TRBJ2-3, with 8 bases lining up with TRBD2. V gave up 0 bases and J gave up 0 bases; unmatched junction bases: 14. From germline, CDR1 is MNHEY and CDR2 SMNVEV (reference sequence). CDR3 length equals 20 residues. CDR3 region: CASSLSLLTGLAPSTDTQYF. CDR3 sequence (DNA): TGTGCCAGCAGTTTATCGTTGCTAACAGGACTAGCCCCTAGCACAGATACGCAGTATTTT.

CDR3 residues: CASSDLTNPGGNEKLFF. CDR3 bases: TGTGCCAGCAGTGACTTAACCAACCCGGGGGGCAATGAAAAACTGTTTTTT. The chain couples TRBV6-1 to TRBJ1-4; maybe TRBD1 (6 bases). The CDR3 loop spans 17 amino acids. The germline V and J ends were trimmed by 3 bases and 5 bases, with 19 bases remaining between them. The germline CDR1 and CDR2 sequences are MNHNS and SASEGT.

This clone was recorded only once. In DNA form, the CDR3 reads TGTGCCAGCAGTTCCCGACAGAGCCAAGAGACCCAGTACTTC. Encoded protein: CASSSRQSQETQYF. J is TRBJ2-5 and V is TRBV27; tentative D call: TRBD1 (5 bases). The germline gives CDR1 MNHEY, CDR2 SMNVEV (reference sequence). The CDR3 contains 14 residues. V lost 4 bases and J lost 1, with 10 bases in between.

Only one count was recorded for this clone. The chain is built from TRBV10-1 and TRBJ1-5; 7 bases match TRBD1. The CDR3 contains 14 residues. The V gene end was trimmed by 5 bases and the J gene end by 3 bases; junction bases not matched to a gene: 4. Germline values: CDR1 WNHNN, CDR2 SYGVQD (reference sequence). The CDR3 reads CASSRQGNNQPQHF. Written as DNA, the CDR3 is TGCGCCAGCAGTCGACAGGGTAACAATCAGCCCCAGCATTTT.

V is TRBV9 and J is TRBJ2-1, with TRBD2 matching 13 bases. V gave up 3 bases and J gave up 6 bases; unmatched junction bases: 3. There are 15 residues in the CDR3. Germline V lookup: CDR1 SGDLS, CDR2 YYNGEE. The CDR3 loop is CASSERTSGGNEQFF. The CDR3 coding sequence is TGTGCCAGCAGCGAGAGGACTAGCGGGGGCAATGAGCAGTTCTTC.

The rearrangement links TRBV4-1 to TRBJ2-5; 8 bases agree with TRBD1. CDR3 length equals 14 residues. Looked up from germline, CDR1 is MGHRA and CDR2 is YSYEKL. J gave up 5 bases and V 4 bases, and 6 bases lay outside the gene matches. This chain's CDR3 is CASSPHRGIETQYF. The CDR3 coding sequence is TGCGCCAGCAGCCCCCACAGGGGGATTGAGACCCAGTACTTC.

This chain uses TRBV25-1 with TRBJ2-1; D gene unclear. V lost 5 bases, J lost 4 bases, and 12 bases lay in between. The CDR3 is 14 amino acids. Germline CDR1 and CDR2: MGHDK and SYGVNS. The CDR3 reads CASSSPGFYNEQFF. The CDR3 nucleotides are TGTGCCAGCAGTTCCCCCGGGTTTTACAATGAGCAGTTCTTC.

Details on this clone: A junction boundary mismatches the germline segment, possibly from a read error. The chain joins TRBV6-5 to TRBJ1-6; TRBD1 might be the D (5 bases). The CDR3 contains 15 residues. From germline, CDR1 is MNHEY and CDR2 SVGAGI. CDR3 in amino acids: CGSSYSRGLNSPLHF. The CDR3 bases are TGTGGCAGCAGTTACTCGCGGGGGTTAAATTCACCCCTCCACTTT.

The rearrangement links TRBV4-1 to TRBJ2-1; 11 bases agree with TRBD2. Germline CDR1 and CDR2: MGHRA and YSYEKL. V shed 5 bases, J shed 0 bases, and the junction held 6 bases outside the gene matches. The CDR3 consists of 17 residues. This CDR3 reads CASSSRLAGSSYNEQFF. The CDR3 DNA is TGCGCCAGCAGCTCCCGACTAGCGGGGAGCTCCTACAATGAGCAGTTCTTC.

The rearrangement links TRBV6-6 to TRBJ2-3; D remains ambiguous. The CDR3 runs to 16 residues. Trimming took 5 bases from V and 3 from J, leaving 18 bases between them. The germline V gene has CDR1 MNHNY and CDR2 SVGAGI (reference sequence). CDR3 nucleotides: TGTGCCAGCAGTGTGACGAGTCCCTTTTCGACAGATACGCAGTATTTT. Amino acid sequence: CASSVTSPFSTDTQYF.

Only one count was recorded for this clone. The chain employs TRBV30 and TRBJ1-2; weak D call: TRBD1 (6 bases). Trimming stripped 3 bases from V and 3 bases from J, with 8 bases between. Germline values: CDR1 GTSNPN, CDR2 SVGIG (reference sequence). This CDR3 region has 12 residues. The CDR3 nucleotides read TGTGCCTGGAGGAGGACAGACTATGGCTACACCTTC. Protein product: CAWRRTDYGYTF. The full variable domain, in which reference TRBV30 and TRBJ1-2 provide the parts outside the CDR3, is SQTIHQWPATLVQPVGSPLSLECTVEGTSNPNLYWYRQAAGRGLQLLFYSVGIGQISSEVPQNLSASRPQDRQFILSSKKLLLSDSGFYLCAWRRTDYGYTFGSGTRLTVV.

This clone was observed a single time. The chain links TRBV28 to TRBJ1-1, with unresolved D. CDR3 length equals 15 residues. Trimming left V 0 bases short and J 1 base short, with 9 bases between. In germline, CDR1 is MDHEN, CDR2 SYDVKM. CDR3 in amino acids: CASSLWGRSNTEAFF. CDR3 in DNA: TGTGCCAGCAGTTTATGGGGCAGATCGAACACTGAAGCTTTCTTT.

This sequence joins TRBV9 and TRBJ1-2, with 7 nucleotides matching TRBD1. Germline trimming cut 0 bases from V and 8 bases from J; bases unmatched to any gene: 4. Germline lookup yields CDR1 SGDLS and CDR2 YYNGEE. The CDR3 sequence is 13 residues long. In DNA, the CDR3 is TGTGCCAGCAGCGTAGACGGAGGGGGCGGCTACACCTTC. Translated, it gives CASSVDGGGGYTF.

V and J are TRBV19 and TRBJ2-7, with a possible D match to TRBD2 (6 bases). With 1 base removed from V and 4 bases from J, the gap between germline ends came to 14 bases. CDR1 is LNHDA and CDR2 is SQIVND in the germline V gene (reference sequence). The length of the CDR3 is 15 residues. The CDR3 protein is CASSIGSLGTYEQYF. The DNA for the CDR3 is TGTGCCAGTAGTATAGGCTCGCTCGGGACTTACGAGCAGTACTTC.

The chain employs TRBV7-9 and TRBJ1-6; 7 bases agree with TRBD1. CDR3 length: 14 residues. The germline V gene has CDR1 SEHNR and CDR2 FQNEAQ (reference sequence). The J segment lost 7 bases and the V segment lost 5 bases, leaving 5 bases of the junction unmatched. In nucleotides, the CDR3 is TGTGCCAGCAGCCCCGAAGGGGGCAATTCACCCCTCCACTTT. Encoded protein: CASSPEGGNSPLHF.

This clone has more than one count but fewer than ten. This rearrangement joins TRBV7-9 to TRBJ1-3; D is perhaps TRBD1 (6 bases). V shed 3 bases and J shed 4 bases, with 10 bases lying between them. The CDR3 is 14 residues long. The germline gives CDR1 SEHNR, CDR2 FQNEAQ (reference sequence). The CDR3 is CASSFTGQGNTIYF. The CDR3 DNA follows: TGTGCCAGCAGCTTCACAGGGCAAGGAAACACCATATATTTT.

This clone was observed a single time. The chain uses TRBV25-1 and TRBJ1-2; 7 bases line up with TRBD1. This CDR3 spans 14 amino acids. Germline V gene data show CDR1 as MGHDK and CDR2 as SYGVNS. Germline trimming cut 5 bases from V and 3 bases from J; bases unmatched to any gene: 6. CDR3 sequence (DNA): TGTGCCAGCAGTCAACAGGGGATTCACTATGGCTACACCTTC. This translates into CASSQQGIHYGYTF.

The rearrangement links TRBV4-1 to TRBJ1-4; 11 nucleotides line up with TRBD1. The CDR3 spans 15 residues. From germline, CDR1 is MGHRA and CDR2 YSYEKL. The V gene end was trimmed by 3 bases and the J gene end by 7 bases; junction bases not matched to a gene: 4. CDR3 nucleotides: TGCGCCAGCAGCCAGCGGGGGACAGGGGGTGAAAAACTGTTTTTT. Translation gives CASSQRGTGGEKLFF.

This chain links TRBV19 with TRBJ2-7; 7 nucleotides match TRBD1. Germline V gives CDR1 LNHDA, CDR2 SQIVND (reference sequence). CDR3 size: 14 residues. V was pared by 4 bases and J by 7 bases, with 10 bases of the junction left unmatched. This chain's CDR3 is CASSTIQTGSEQYF. In DNA form, the CDR3 reads TGTGCCAGTAGTACGATACAGACAGGGAGTGAGCAGTACTTC.

CDR3 coding DNA: TGCAGCGTTGTTAGGACAGGGGCTTCAGGGGAGCTGTTTTTT. Residues: CSVVRTGASGELFF. The J gene is TRBJ2-2, the V gene TRBV29-1, with 9 bases identical to TRBD1. V gave up 4 bases and J gave up 8 bases; unmatched junction bases: 8. The CDR3 extends over 14 amino acids. The germline gives CDR1 SQVTM, CDR2 ANQGSEA.

This clone came up a few times. The chain couples TRBV28 to TRBJ2-7; tentatively, D is TRBD1 or TRBD2 (5 bases each). The CDR3 spans 14 residues. Trimming left V 3 bases short and J 4 bases short, with 13 bases between. Looked up from germline, CDR1 is MDHEN and CDR2 is SYDVKM. The CDR3 DNA is TGTGCCAGCAGTTTGAGGGGCGCTAGGTACGAGCAGTACTTC. Amino acid sequence: CASSLRGARYEQYF.

For this clone: Its ends do not fully match the called genes, so a read error is possible. The rearrangement joins TRBV4-1 to TRBJ2-3; 11 nucleotides agree with TRBD2. Germline CDR1 reads MGHRA; CDR2 reads YSYEKL. This CDR3 contains 16 residues. CDR3 loop: CASRQGSGGGIDTQYF. CDR3 DNA sequence: TGCGCCAGCAGGCAAGGTAGCGGGGGGGGGATAGATACGCAGTATTTT.

CDR3 sequence reads: CASKYTEAFF. CDR3 sequence (DNA): TGTGCCAGCAAGTACACTGAAGCTTTCTTT. The rearrangement uses TRBV2 and TRBJ1-1; no firm D call. CDR1 and CDR2 (germline): SNHLY, FYNNEI. V was clipped by 7 bases and J by 3 bases, with 3 bases between them. This CDR3 spans 10 amino acids.

This clone showed up just a few times. This rearrangement joins TRBV11-2 to TRBJ1-1; no reliable D call. CDR1 and CDR2 from the germline V gene are SGHAT and FQNNGV. The CDR3 loop spans 11 amino acids. Deletions cut 4 bases from V and 4 bases from J, with 4 bases between. CDR3 amino acids: CASSSSTEAFF. In DNA, the CDR3 is TGTGCCAGCAGCTCTTCCACTGAAGCTTTCTTT.